This note documents a single T cell receptor (beta chain) sequence. Antigen: not known. TCRdb processed the RT-PCR reads anew with MiXCR; each CDR3 protein has one entry. This sample yields under 550,000 distinct CDR3 sequences, of which approximately 7.2% are seen a single time; around 14% belongs to the top ten. This record comes from a study of response to subunit inactivated influenza vaccine. The CDR3 has 16 residues. Germline CDR1 reads MNHEY; CDR2 reads SVGEGT. V lost 4 bases, J lost 2 bases, and 18 bases lay in between. Study conclusions and caveats: A suggestion made by the authors is that each seasonal influenza vaccination recruits few new T cells.

This clonotype originated in a man between 50 and 69 years old who received an inactivated influenza vaccine. The rearrangement uses TRBV6-2 or TRBV6-3 and TRBJ2-7; D may be TRBD2 (6 bases). This material consisted of PBMCs from blood, taken 23 months after vaccination. The CDR3 region is CASSFPFGSGTYEQYF. The CDR3 bases are TGTGCCAGCAGTTTCCCCTTTGGTAGCGGCACCTACGAGCAGTACTTC.